These T cell receptor beta chains were read from a single sample in a study of technical replicates of blood from a handful of donors. The repertoire was sequenced with immunoSEQ multiplex PCR; TCRdb's copy has only in-frame clones and lacks some. The repertoire holds approximately 59,000 clones, with approximately 84% as singletons. The source material was PBMCs. The source of these receptors is a human donor in good health. Some clones in this sample may be carry-over from other donors' samples. The CDR3 runs from the conserved cysteine through the conserved F or W. Each record gives: CDR3 protein, CDR3 DNA, J gene, D gene, clone size, V gene. A D gene is named only where the DNA matches it firmly. Size tells how often a clone was seen (once, few, many) or the class of an expanded clone, and some rows leave it out.

cdr3_aa: CASASRRGAYNEQFF
cdr3_nt: TGTGCCAGCGCGTCCCGGCGGGGGGCTTACAATGAGCAGTTCTTC
j_call: TRBJ2-1
d_call: TRBD2
clone_size: .
v_call: TRBV5-4

cdr3_aa: CASSPRRDRGYNEQFF
cdr3_nt: TGTGCCAGCAGCCCCCGGAGAGACAGGGGTTACAATGAGCAGTTCTTC
j_call: TRBJ2-1
d_call: TRBD1
clone_size: .
v_call: TRBV7-2

cdr3_aa: CATSTNNQPQHF
cdr3_nt: TGTGCCACCAGCACCAACAATCAGCCCCAGCATTTT
j_call: TRBJ1-5
d_call: .
clone_size: .
v_call: TRBV15

cdr3_aa: CASSYQRGGIYEQYF
cdr3_nt: TGTGCCAGCAGTTACCAGCGGGGGGGGATCTACGAGCAGTACTTC
j_call: TRBJ2-7
d_call: TRBD2
clone_size: .
v_call: TRBV6-5

cdr3_aa: CASSSGTGNYEQYF
cdr3_nt: TGTGCCAGCAGTTCCGGGACAGGGAACTACGAGCAGTACTTC
j_call: TRBJ2-7
d_call: TRBD1
clone_size: .
v_call: TRBV6-5

cdr3_aa: CASHGMRNTEAFF
cdr3_nt: TGTGCCAGCCACGGTATGAGGAACACTGAAGCTTTCTTT
j_call: TRBJ1-1
d_call: .
clone_size: .
v_call: TRBV6-5

cdr3_aa: CASSTGTGYGYTF
cdr3_nt: TGTGCCAGTAGTACCGGGACAGGCTACGGCTACACCTTC
j_call: TRBJ1-2
d_call: TRBD1
clone_size: .
v_call: TRBV19

cdr3_aa: CASSSDRETDTQYF
cdr3_nt: TGTGCCAGCAGCTCGGACAGGGAGACAGATACGCAGTATTTT
j_call: TRBJ2-3
d_call: TRBD1
clone_size: .
v_call: TRBV6-5

cdr3_aa: CASSIEGAWTSGDNEQFF
cdr3_nt: TGTGCCAGCAGCATTGAGGGGGCTTGGACTAGCGGCGACAATGAGCAGTTCTTC
j_call: TRBJ2-1
d_call: TRBD2
clone_size: .
v_call: TRBV13

cdr3_aa: CASSLSLRLETQYF
cdr3_nt: TGTGCCAGCAGCCTAAGTTTGAGATTAGAGACCCAGTACTTC
j_call: TRBJ2-5
d_call: .
clone_size: .
v_call: TRBV5-6

cdr3_aa: CASSQEPQGRTDTQYF
cdr3_nt: TGCGCCAGCAGCCAAGAACCCCAGGGGAGAACAGATACGCAGTATTTT
j_call: TRBJ2-3
d_call: .
clone_size: .
v_call: TRBV4-1

cdr3_aa: CASSPGGQNTIYF
cdr3_nt: TGTGCCAGCAGCCCCGGTGGACAGAACACCATATATTTT
j_call: TRBJ1-3
d_call: .
clone_size: medium-sized
v_call: TRBV7-9

cdr3_aa: CASRRTGTNSYEQYF
cdr3_nt: TGTGCCAGCAGACGTACCGGGACAAACTCCTACGAGCAGTACTTC
j_call: TRBJ2-7
d_call: .
clone_size: .
v_call: TRBV6-5

cdr3_aa: CASSTQRGSNEQFF
cdr3_nt: TGTGCCAGCAGTACCCAACGCGGGAGTAATGAGCAGTTCTTC
j_call: TRBJ2-1
d_call: TRBD2
clone_size: .
v_call: TRBV6-4

cdr3_aa: CASSLSGGYNEQFF
cdr3_nt: TGCGCCAGCAGCCTTAGCGGGGGGTACAATGAGCAGTTCTTC
j_call: TRBJ2-1
d_call: TRBD2
clone_size: .
v_call: TRBV5-1

cdr3_aa: CASSPPGLAGRLSSYNEQFF
cdr3_nt: TGTGCCAGCAGCCCACCGGGACTAGCTGGGAGATTAAGCTCCTACAATGAGCAGTTCTTC
j_call: TRBJ2-1
d_call: TRBD2
clone_size: .
v_call: TRBV13

cdr3_aa: CASTDRSAGELFF
cdr3_nt: TGTGCCAGTACTGACAGGTCTGCGGGGGAGCTGTTTTTT
j_call: TRBJ2-2
d_call: .
clone_size: .
v_call: TRBV19

cdr3_aa: CASSARTGGESEQFF
cdr3_nt: TGCGCCAGCAGCGCCCGGACAGGGGGTGAGAGTGAGCAGTTCTTC
j_call: TRBJ2-1
d_call: TRBD1
clone_size: .
v_call: TRBV5-1

cdr3_aa: CASSFRGPPYEQYF
cdr3_nt: TGTGCCAGCAGCTTTCGCGGGCCGCCCTACGAGCAGTACTTC
j_call: TRBJ2-7
d_call: .
clone_size: .
v_call: TRBV7-2

cdr3_aa: CASSLGLLAGDEQYF
cdr3_nt: TGTGCCAGCAGCTTAGGTTTATTAGCGGGAGATGAGCAGTACTTC
j_call: TRBJ2-7
d_call: TRBD2
clone_size: .
v_call: TRBV7-2

cdr3_aa: CTSSQVDRNTEAFF
cdr3_nt: TGCACCAGCAGCCAAGTCGACAGGAACACTGAAGCTTTCTTT
j_call: TRBJ1-1
d_call: .
clone_size: .
v_call: TRBV1

cdr3_aa: CASRPGGGYEQYF
cdr3_nt: TGTGCCAGCCGTCCCGGTGGAGGATACGAGCAGTACTTC
j_call: TRBJ2-7
d_call: .
clone_size: once
v_call: TRBV6-6

cdr3_aa: CASSLGSGRVYNEQFF
cdr3_nt: TGTGCCAGCAGCTTAGGTAGCGGGAGGGTTTACAATGAGCAGTTCTTC
j_call: TRBJ2-1
d_call: TRBD2
clone_size: once
v_call: TRBV7-2

cdr3_aa: CASSPFTGGTEAFF
cdr3_nt: TGTGCCAGCTCACCATTCACAGGGGGCACTGAAGCTTTCTTT
j_call: TRBJ1-1
d_call: TRBD1
clone_size: .
v_call: TRBV18

cdr3_aa: CASSLGSGEGEQYF
cdr3_nt: TGCGCCAGCAGCTTGGGTAGCGGGGAGGGCGAGCAGTACTTC
j_call: TRBJ2-7
d_call: TRBD2
clone_size: .
v_call: TRBV5-1

cdr3_aa: CASSARTLDRGHHEQYF
cdr3_nt: TGTGCCAGCAGCGCCCGAACCTTGGACAGGGGTCACCACGAGCAGTACTTC
j_call: TRBJ2-7
d_call: TRBD1
clone_size: few
v_call: TRBV14

cdr3_aa: CASSLARGSETQYF
cdr3_nt: TGTGCCAGCAGCTTGGCCAGGGGATCGGAGACCCAGTACTTC
j_call: TRBJ2-5
d_call: .
clone_size: .
v_call: TRBV5-4

cdr3_aa: CAWSVRVGQAFF
cdr3_nt: TGTGCCTGGAGTGTGAGGGTCGGACAAGCTTTCTTT
j_call: TRBJ1-1
d_call: .
clone_size: .
v_call: TRBV30

cdr3_aa: CASSHRDRGPHGYTF
cdr3_nt: TGCGCCAGCAGCCACCGGGACAGGGGGCCTCATGGCTACACCTTC
j_call: TRBJ1-2
d_call: TRBD1
clone_size: .
v_call: TRBV5-1

cdr3_aa: CASSLAPGSGNEQFF
cdr3_nt: TGTGCCAGCAGCTTAGCGCCAGGGTCGGGCAATGAGCAGTTCTTC
j_call: TRBJ2-1
d_call: .
clone_size: .
v_call: TRBV11-2

cdr3_aa: CASRRTENTEAFF
cdr3_nt: TGTGCCAGCAGACGGACAGAAAACACTGAAGCTTTCTTT
j_call: TRBJ1-1
d_call: .
clone_size: .
v_call: TRBV5-4

cdr3_aa: CASSPAGGGSYNEQFF
cdr3_nt: TGTGCCAGCAGCCCAGCAGGCGGGGGTTCCTACAATGAGCAGTTCTTC
j_call: TRBJ2-1
d_call: TRBD2
clone_size: .
v_call: TRBV7-2

cdr3_aa: CASSLHPPGQGAGANVLTF
cdr3_nt: TGTGCCAGCTCACTCCATCCCCCGGGACAGGGGGCTGGGGCCAACGTCCTGACTTTC
j_call: TRBJ2-6
d_call: TRBD1
clone_size: .
v_call: TRBV18

cdr3_aa: CASRGGQGRDTGELFF
cdr3_nt: TGTGCCAGCAGAGGGGGACAGGGAAGGGACACCGGGGAGCTGTTTTTT
j_call: TRBJ2-2
d_call: TRBD1
clone_size: .
v_call: TRBV4-2

cdr3_aa: CASSQVATGQNPLHF
cdr3_nt: TGCGCCAGCAGCCAAGTGGCGACAGGGCAAAATCCCCTCCACTTT
j_call: TRBJ1-6
d_call: TRBD1
clone_size: .
v_call: TRBV4-3

cdr3_aa: CASSSSAGTGELFF
cdr3_nt: TGTGCCAGCAGCTCAAGTGCGGGCACCGGGGAGCTGTTTTTT
j_call: TRBJ2-2
d_call: .
clone_size: .
v_call: TRBV7-6

cdr3_aa: CASSLWPQSAHGYTF
cdr3_nt: TGTGCCAGCAGCTTATGGCCACAGTCAGCTCATGGCTACACCTTC
j_call: TRBJ1-2
d_call: .
clone_size: .
v_call: TRBV7-9

cdr3_aa: CASSLSPGKETQYF
cdr3_nt: TGTGCCAGCAGCTTAAGCCCGGGGAAAGAGACCCAGTACTTC
j_call: TRBJ2-5
d_call: .
clone_size: .
v_call: TRBV7-2

cdr3_aa: CASSLVGEGGSPLHF
cdr3_nt: TGTGCCAGCAGCTTAGTCGGGGAGGGAGGGTCACCCCTCCACTTT
j_call: TRBJ1-6
d_call: .
clone_size: .
v_call: TRBV7-2

cdr3_aa: CASSVVPSGSEQFF
cdr3_nt: TGTGCCAGCAGCGTAGTACCTAGCGGCAGTGAGCAGTTCTTC
j_call: TRBJ2-1
d_call: TRBD2
clone_size: .
v_call: TRBV9

cdr3_aa: CASCDLAGENEQFF
cdr3_nt: TGTGCCAGTTGCGACCTAGCGGGGGAGAATGAGCAGTTCTTC
j_call: TRBJ2-1
d_call: TRBD2
clone_size: .
v_call: TRBV19

cdr3_aa: CASSGTGHGWTDTQYF
cdr3_nt: TGCGCCAGCAGCGGGACTGGCCATGGATGGACAGATACGCAGTATTTT
j_call: TRBJ2-3
d_call: .
clone_size: .
v_call: TRBV4-1

cdr3_aa: CSVGVGTANTEAFF
cdr3_nt: TGCAGCGTTGGCGTCGGGACAGCGAACACTGAAGCTTTCTTT
j_call: TRBJ1-1
d_call: TRBD1
clone_size: few
v_call: TRBV29-1

cdr3_aa: CASSLGTGDRVVGTQYF
cdr3_nt: TGTGCCAGCAGCTTAGGAACAGGAGACAGGGTGGTTGGTACGCAGTATTTT
j_call: TRBJ2-3
d_call: TRBD1
clone_size: .
v_call: TRBV7-2

cdr3_aa: CASSYWTGGLTGELFF
cdr3_nt: TGTGCCAGCAGTTACTGGACAGGGGGTCTTACCGGGGAGCTGTTTTTT
j_call: TRBJ2-2
d_call: TRBD1
clone_size: .
v_call: TRBV6-5

cdr3_aa: CASSPRSRTYEQYF
cdr3_nt: TGTGCCAGCAGCCCCCGGTCTAGGACCTACGAGCAGTACTTC
j_call: TRBJ2-7
d_call: .
clone_size: once
v_call: TRBV7-9

cdr3_aa: CASSEGGEAYEQYF
cdr3_nt: TGTGCCAGCAGTGAAGGGGGGGAAGCCTACGAGCAGTACTTC
j_call: TRBJ2-7
d_call: .
clone_size: many
v_call: TRBV6-1